This TCR beta chain was identified during a study of T-cell reconstitution after alpha-beta-depleted transplantation in children. Preparation of the TCRbeta library was carried out with unique molecular identifiers. TCRdb analysed the PCR reads with MiXCR anew, one entry per CDR3 protein. Altogether around 380,000 distinct CDR3 sequences are present, roughly a tenth being singletons, with the ten largest covering 4.5% to 7%. The CDR3 length is 17 residues. V lost 0 bases to trimming and J lost 6 bases; unmatched junction nucleotides: 10. Germline V gene sequence: CDR1 LNHNV, CDR2 YYDKDF (reference sequence).

The genes are TRBV15 and TRBJ2-1; the match to TRBD2 covers 8 bases. The receptor's source is a human donor who donated a stem cell graft to a child with acute myeloid leukemia. The sequencing here drew on PBMCs from the stem cell graft donor, taken from the stem cell graft. CDR3 amino acids: CATSRDVRREVFNEQFF. The CDR3 nucleotides are TGTGCCACCAGCAGAGATGTGCGGCGGGAGGTGTTCAATGAGCAGTTCTTC.